This T cell receptor beta chain was identified in a study of CD8+CD57+ T cells in acquired aplastic anemia. Across the whole study: Sorted CD4+ and CD8+ cells gave an average of approximately 3.4 ug of DNA. Study-level points and caveats: Shared by patients and controls, approximately 29 CD8+ CDR3s were abundant in patients.

V was cut by 8 bases and J by 3 bases, with 13 bases left in between. The V gene's germline CDR1 is WSHSY and CDR2 SAAADI. The length of the CDR3 is 14 residues. TCR beta VDJ combinations and CDR3 sequences were profiled from genomic DNA. TCRdb called the reads again in MiXCR, with one record for every CDR3 protein. The top ten clones hold 4% of a sample with around 400,000 distinct CDR3 sequences, 65% to 75% of them seen once. This clonotype has ten or more counts. The antigen is unknown. The chain employs TRBV10-2 and TRBJ1-4; D perhaps matches TRBD1 (5 bases). The sample consisted of sorted CD4+, CD8+, or CD8+CD57+ T cells (not recorded which) from PBMCs. The receptor comes from a human donor in good health, serving as a control. The CDR3 DNA sequence: TGCGCCAGCGCTGATGGAGGGGCTAATGAAAAACTGTTTTTT. Amino acids: CASADGGANEKLFF.